This passage covers 5 T cell receptor beta chains from one sample sequenced in a study of OX40 agonist ivuxolimab in advanced cancers. TCRdb's table, derived via immunoSEQ multiplex PCR, lists solely in-frame clones and lacks some. The sample gives about 32,000 clones, about 92% of which show up once; about 28% is in the top ten. The sequences come from CD4+ or CD8+ T cells sorted from blood, collected in a trial of the OX40 agonist ivuxolimab. The receptors were sampled from an adult with an advanced solid tumor such as melanoma, head and neck, liver or kidney cancer.

This clone was seen once. The chain recombines TRBV10-1 with TRBJ1-1, with D perhaps TRBD1 (6 bases). The V gene lost 7 bases and the J gene lost 1 base, with 13 bases spanning the gap. CDR3 length: 14 residues. Germline values: CDR1 WNHNN, CDR2 SYGVQD (reference sequence). CDR3 bases: TGCGCCAGCACCCCGGGACATAAGAACACTGAAGCTTTCTTT. Translated: CASTPGHKNTEAFF.

V usage is TRBV27 and J usage is TRBJ2-2; 10 nucleotides line up with TRBD2. The germline V gene has CDR1 MNHEY and CDR2 SMNVEV (reference sequence). This CDR3 contains 15 residues. V trimming: 3 bases; J trimming: 5 bases; junction bases outside the gene matches: 3. This CDR3 is CASSLASGSTGELFF. CDR3 DNA: TGTGCCAGCAGTTTGGCTAGCGGGAGTACCGGGGAGCTGTTTTTT.

The chain employs TRBV2 and TRBJ1-4; D unclear. The CDR3 has 15 residues. V was trimmed by 2 bases and J by 4 bases, leaving 11 bases between them. Germline CDR1 is SNHLY and CDR2 is FYNNEI. CDR3 amino acids: CASSEWASLNEKLFF. CDR3 DNA: TGTGCCAGCAGTGAATGGGCAAGCCTTAATGAAAAACTGTTTTTT. Full variable domain (outside the CDR3, taken from reference TRBV2 and TRBJ1-4): EPEVTQTPSHQVTQMGQEVILRCVPISNHLYFYWYRQILGQKVEFLVSFYNNEISEKSEIFDDQFSVERPDGSNFTLKIRSTKLEDSAMYFCASSEWASLNEKLFFGSGTQLSVL.

The rearrangement links TRBV13 to TRBJ2-1; 10 bases line up with TRBD2. The CDR3 has 15 amino acids. J lost 9 bases, V lost 6 bases, and 11 bases had no gene match. Germline CDR1 PRHDT, CDR2 FYEKMQ (reference sequence). The CDR3 bases are TGTGCCAGCAGTACTCTGGCTAGCGGGGGCGGTGAGCAGTTCTTC. It is translated as CASSTLASGGGEQFF.

V gene TRBV9 combines with J gene TRBJ2-3, with 7 bases that match TRBD2. CDR3 length equals 18 residues. Germline lookup yields CDR1 SGDLS and CDR2 YYNGEE. J was trimmed by 1 base and V by 5 bases; bases with no gene match: 16. The CDR3 DNA sequence: TGTGCCAGCAGTGTCGATATTTATGCGGGGGACCGCACAGATACGCAGTATTTT. It codes for CASSVDIYAGDRTDTQYF.